This T cell receptor beta chain was recovered during a study of blood T cell repertoires in COVID-19. As for the study in general: Sample material is recorded as cDNA or gDNA derived from T cells, B-cell-depleted T cells, or PBMCs.

Method: immunoSEQ multiplex PCR; TCRdb's copy keeps in-frame clones and lacks some. This table has roughly 100,000 clones, roughly nine tenths appearing once. Germline V CDR1 and CDR2: MNHEY, SVGAGI. The CDR3 runs to 15 residues. V shed 5 bases and J shed 7 bases, with 18 bases lying between them. The sequence derives from a man aged 50 to 60 with active COVID-19. The specimen sequenced was peripheral blood. V is TRBV6-5 and J is TRBJ2-1; a weak D match, TRBD2 (5 bases). The CDR3 sequence: CASSPPPWRMNEQFF. The CDR3 DNA follows: TGTGCCAGCAGTCCACCCCCATGGAGGATGAATGAGCAGTTCTTC.